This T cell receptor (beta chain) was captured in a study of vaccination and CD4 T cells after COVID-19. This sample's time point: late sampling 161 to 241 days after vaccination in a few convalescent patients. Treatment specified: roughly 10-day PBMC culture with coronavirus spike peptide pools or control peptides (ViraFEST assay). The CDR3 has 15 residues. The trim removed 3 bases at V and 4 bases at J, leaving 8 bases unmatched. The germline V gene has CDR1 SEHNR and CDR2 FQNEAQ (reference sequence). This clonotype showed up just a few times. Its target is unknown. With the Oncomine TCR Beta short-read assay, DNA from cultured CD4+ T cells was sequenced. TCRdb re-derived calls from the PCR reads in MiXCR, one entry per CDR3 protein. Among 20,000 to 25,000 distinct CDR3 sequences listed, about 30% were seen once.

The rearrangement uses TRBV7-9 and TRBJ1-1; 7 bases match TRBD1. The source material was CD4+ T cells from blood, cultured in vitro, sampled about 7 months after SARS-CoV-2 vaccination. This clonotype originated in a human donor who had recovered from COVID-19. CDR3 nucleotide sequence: TGTGCCAGCAGCTTTCAGGAGGGGGCGCGCACTGAAGCTTTCTTT. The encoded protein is CASSFQEGARTEAFF.